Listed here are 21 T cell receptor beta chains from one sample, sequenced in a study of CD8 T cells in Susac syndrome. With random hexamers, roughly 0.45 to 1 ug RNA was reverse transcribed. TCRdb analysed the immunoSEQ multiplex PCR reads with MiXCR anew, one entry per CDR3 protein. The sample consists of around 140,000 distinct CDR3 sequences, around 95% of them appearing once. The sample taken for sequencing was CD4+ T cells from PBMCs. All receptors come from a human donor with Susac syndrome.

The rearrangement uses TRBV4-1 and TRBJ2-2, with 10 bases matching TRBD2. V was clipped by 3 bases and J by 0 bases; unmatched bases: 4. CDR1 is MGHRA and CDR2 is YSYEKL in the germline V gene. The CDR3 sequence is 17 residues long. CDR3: CASSQWTSGTNTGELFF. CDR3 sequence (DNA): TGCGCCAGCAGCCAGTGGACTAGCGGAACGAACACCGGGGAGCTGTTTTTT.

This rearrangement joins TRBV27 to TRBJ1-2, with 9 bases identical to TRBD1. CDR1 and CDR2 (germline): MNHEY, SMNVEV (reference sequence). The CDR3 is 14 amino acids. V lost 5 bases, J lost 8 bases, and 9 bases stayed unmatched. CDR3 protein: CASSPSRDRAGYTF. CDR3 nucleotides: TGTGCCAGCAGTCCGTCCCGGGACAGGGCCGGCTACACCTTC.

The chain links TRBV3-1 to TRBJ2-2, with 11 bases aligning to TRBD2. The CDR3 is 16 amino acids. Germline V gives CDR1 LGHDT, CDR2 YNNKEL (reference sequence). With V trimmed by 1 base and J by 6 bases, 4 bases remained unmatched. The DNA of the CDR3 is TGTGCCAGCAGCCAAGGACTAGCGGGACCGGCCGGGGAGCTGTTTTTT. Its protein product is CASSQGLAGPAGELFF.

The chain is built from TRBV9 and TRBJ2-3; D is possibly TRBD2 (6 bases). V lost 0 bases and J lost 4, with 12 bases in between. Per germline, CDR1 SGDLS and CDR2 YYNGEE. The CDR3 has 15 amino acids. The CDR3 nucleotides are TGTGCCAGCAGCGTAGGAGCCTCGGGAGCAGATACGCAGTATTTT. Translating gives CASSVGASGADTQYF.

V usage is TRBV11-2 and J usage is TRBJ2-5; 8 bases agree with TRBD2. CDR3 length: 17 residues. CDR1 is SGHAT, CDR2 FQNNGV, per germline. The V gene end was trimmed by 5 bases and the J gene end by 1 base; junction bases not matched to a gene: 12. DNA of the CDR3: TGTGCCAGCAGCCCCTCTCCGGTTCGGGGGGGCCAAGAGACCCAGTACTTC. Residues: CASSPSPVRGGQETQYF.

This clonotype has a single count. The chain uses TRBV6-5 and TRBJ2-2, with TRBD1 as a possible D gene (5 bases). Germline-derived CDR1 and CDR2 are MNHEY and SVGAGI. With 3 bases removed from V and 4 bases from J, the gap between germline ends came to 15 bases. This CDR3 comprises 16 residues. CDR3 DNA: TGTGCCAGCAGTTATCCCCTGGGGCGCCTCACCGGGGAGCTGTTTTTT. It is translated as CASSYPLGRLTGELFF.

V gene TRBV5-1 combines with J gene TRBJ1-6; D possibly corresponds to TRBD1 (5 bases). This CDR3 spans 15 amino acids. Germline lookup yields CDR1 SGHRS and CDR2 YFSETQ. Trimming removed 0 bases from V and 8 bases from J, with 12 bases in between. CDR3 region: CASSLDGRDDSPLHF. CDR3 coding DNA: TGCGCCAGCAGCTTGGATGGCAGGGATGATTCACCCCTCCACTTT.

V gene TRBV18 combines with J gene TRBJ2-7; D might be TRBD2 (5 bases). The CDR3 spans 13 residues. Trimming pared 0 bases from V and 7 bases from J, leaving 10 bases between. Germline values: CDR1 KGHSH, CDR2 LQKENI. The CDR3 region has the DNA TGTGCCAGCTCACCACCGAGAGGGCGAGAGCAGTACTTC. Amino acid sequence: CASSPPRGREQYF.

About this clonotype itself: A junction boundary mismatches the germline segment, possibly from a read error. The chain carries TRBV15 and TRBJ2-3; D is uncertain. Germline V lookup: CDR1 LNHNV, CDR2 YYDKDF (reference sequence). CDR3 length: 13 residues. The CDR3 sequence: CATSEQSTDTQCF. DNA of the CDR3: TGTGCCACCAGCGAACAGAGCACAGATACGCAGTGTTTT.

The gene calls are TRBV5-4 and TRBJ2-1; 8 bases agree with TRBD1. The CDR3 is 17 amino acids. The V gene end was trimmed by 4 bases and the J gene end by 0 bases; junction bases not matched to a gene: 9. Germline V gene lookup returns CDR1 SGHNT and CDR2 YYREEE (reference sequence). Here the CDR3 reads CASSLGTGTSSYNEQFF. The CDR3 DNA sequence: TGTGCCAGCAGCCTAGGGACAGGAACCAGCTCCTACAATGAGCAGTTCTTC.

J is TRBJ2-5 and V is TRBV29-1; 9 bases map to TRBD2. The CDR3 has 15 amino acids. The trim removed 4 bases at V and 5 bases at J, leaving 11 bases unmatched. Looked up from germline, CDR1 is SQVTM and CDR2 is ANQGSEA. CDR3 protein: CSVGISAGGRETQYF. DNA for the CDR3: TGCAGCGTTGGAATTTCGGCGGGGGGGCGGGAGACCCAGTACTTC.

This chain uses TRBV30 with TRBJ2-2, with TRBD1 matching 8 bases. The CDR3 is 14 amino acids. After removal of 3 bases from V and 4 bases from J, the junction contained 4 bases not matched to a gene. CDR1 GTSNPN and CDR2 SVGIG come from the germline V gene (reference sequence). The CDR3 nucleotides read TGTGCCTGGAGAGGAACAGGGGGCACCGGGGAGCTGTTTTTT. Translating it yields CAWRGTGGTGELFF.

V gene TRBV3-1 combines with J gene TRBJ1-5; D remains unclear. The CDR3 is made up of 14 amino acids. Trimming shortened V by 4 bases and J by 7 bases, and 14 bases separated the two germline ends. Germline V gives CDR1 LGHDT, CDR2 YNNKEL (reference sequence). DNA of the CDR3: TGTGCCAGCAGCCGAGGGTCCGAGGGACAGCCCCAGCATTTT. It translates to CASSRGSEGQPQHF.

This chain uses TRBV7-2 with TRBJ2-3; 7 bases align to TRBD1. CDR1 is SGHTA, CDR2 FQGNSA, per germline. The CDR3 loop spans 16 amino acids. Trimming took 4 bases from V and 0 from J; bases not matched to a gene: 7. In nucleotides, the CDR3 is TGTGCCAGCAGCTCGACAGGGCTTCCTAGCACAGATACGCAGTATTTT. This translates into CASSSTGLPSTDTQYF.

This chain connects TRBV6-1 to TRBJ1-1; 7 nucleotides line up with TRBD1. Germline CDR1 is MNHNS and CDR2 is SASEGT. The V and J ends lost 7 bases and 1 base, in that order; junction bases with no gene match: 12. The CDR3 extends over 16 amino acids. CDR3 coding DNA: TGTGCCAGCACCAGAGGGCCGTGGACAGGGAACACTGAAGCTTTCTTT. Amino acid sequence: CASTRGPWTGNTEAFF.

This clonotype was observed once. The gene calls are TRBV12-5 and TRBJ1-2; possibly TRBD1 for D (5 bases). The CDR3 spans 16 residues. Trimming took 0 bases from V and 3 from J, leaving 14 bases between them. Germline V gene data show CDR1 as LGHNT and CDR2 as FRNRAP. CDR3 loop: CASGLVLGTMDYGYTF. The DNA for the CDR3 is TGTGCTAGTGGTTTGGTCCTCGGGACTATGGACTATGGCTACACCTTC.

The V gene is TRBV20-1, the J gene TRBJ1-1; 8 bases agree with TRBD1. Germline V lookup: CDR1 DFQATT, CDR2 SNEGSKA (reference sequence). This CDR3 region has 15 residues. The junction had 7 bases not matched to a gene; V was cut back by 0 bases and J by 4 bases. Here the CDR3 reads CSAREPGGPGTEAFF. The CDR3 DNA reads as TGCAGTGCTAGAGAGCCAGGGGGCCCTGGCACTGAAGCTTTCTTT.

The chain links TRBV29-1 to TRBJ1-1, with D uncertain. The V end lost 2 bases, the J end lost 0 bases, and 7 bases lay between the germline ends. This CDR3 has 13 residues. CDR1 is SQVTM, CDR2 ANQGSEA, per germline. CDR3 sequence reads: CSVEKPMNTEAFF. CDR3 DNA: TGCAGCGTTGAAAAGCCCATGAACACTGAAGCTTTCTTT. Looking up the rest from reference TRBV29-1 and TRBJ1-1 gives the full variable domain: SAVISQKPSRDICQRGTSLTIQCQVDSQVTMMFWYRQQPGQSLTLIATANQGSEATYESGFVIDKFPISRPNLTFSTLTVSNMSPEDSSIYLCSVEKPMNTEAFFGQGTRLTVV.

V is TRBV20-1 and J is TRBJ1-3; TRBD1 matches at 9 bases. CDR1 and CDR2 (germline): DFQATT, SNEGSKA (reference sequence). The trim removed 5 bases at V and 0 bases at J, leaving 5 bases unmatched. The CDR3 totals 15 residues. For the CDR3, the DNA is TGCAGTGCTCCCGGGACAGGGAGCTCTGGAAACACCATATATTTT. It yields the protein CSAPGTGSSGNTIYF.

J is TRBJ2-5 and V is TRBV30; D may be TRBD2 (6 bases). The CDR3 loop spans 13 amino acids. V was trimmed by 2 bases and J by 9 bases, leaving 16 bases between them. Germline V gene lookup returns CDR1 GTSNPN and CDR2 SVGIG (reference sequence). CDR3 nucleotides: TGTGCCTGGAGTCTCCGGCAGGGAGGTTCCCAGTACTTC. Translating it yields CAWSLRQGGSQYF.

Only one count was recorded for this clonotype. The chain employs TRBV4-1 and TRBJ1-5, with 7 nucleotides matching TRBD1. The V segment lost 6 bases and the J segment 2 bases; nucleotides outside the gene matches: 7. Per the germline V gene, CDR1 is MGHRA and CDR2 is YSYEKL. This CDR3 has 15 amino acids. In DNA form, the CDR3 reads TGCGCCAGCAGGAATAGACAGGGAGGCAATCAGCCCCAGCATTTT. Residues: CASRNRQGGNQPQHF.